These 31 T cell receptor beta chains share one sample of origin, sequenced in a study of long-term antiretroviral therapy in people with HIV. Survey-level immunoSEQ v3.0 assays were run. The data were produced by immunoSEQ multiplex PCR, yet TCRdb's version contains in-frame clones alone and is incomplete. This sample has around 22,000 clones; over 70% occur once, and the top ten carry around 16%. The sample was unsorted PBMCs, taken around 4.1 years after starting antiretroviral therapy. All receptors come from a man aged 25-40 years with HIV.

The chain uses TRBV27 and TRBJ2-2, with 7 bases matching TRBD1. CDR3 size: 13 residues. J was trimmed by 6 bases and V by 9 bases; bases with no gene match: 7. Germline values: CDR1 MNHEY, CDR2 SMNVEV (reference sequence). CDR3 loop: CASHRGKAGELFF. CDR3 in DNA: TGTGCCAGTCACAGGGGAAAGGCCGGGGAGCTGTTTTTT.

The chain is built from TRBV5-1 and TRBJ2-1, with 11 bases matching TRBD2. Germline V gives CDR1 SGHRS, CDR2 YFSETQ. The CDR3 runs to 15 residues. With 0 bases clipped from V and 4 bases from J, the junction kept 0 bases outside the gene matches. CDR3 protein: CASSLGLAGYNEQFF. The CDR3, as DNA: TGCGCCAGCAGCTTGGGACTAGCGGGGTACAATGAGCAGTTCTTC.

This clone was detected only a few times. The rearrangement uses TRBV18 and TRBJ1-1; D unresolved. The CDR3 is made up of 16 amino acids. Germline CDR1 reads KGHSH; CDR2 reads LQKENI. Trimming took 4 bases from V and 1 from J, leaving 16 bases between them. The CDR3 loop is CASSRSKTTWNTEAFF. The CDR3 DNA sequence: TGTGCCAGCTCACGGTCGAAAACTACTTGGAACACTGAAGCTTTCTTT.

V and J are TRBV10-3 and TRBJ1-2, with 7 positions matching TRBD1. The CDR3 covers 16 residues. From germline, CDR1 is ENHRY and CDR2 SYGVKD. Trimming took 8 bases from V and 1 from J; bases not matched to a gene: 13. The CDR3 region has the DNA TGTGCCATCGGGGCAGGGGGACGAGGACGTAACTATGGCTACACCTTC. As protein: CAIGAGGRGRNYGYTF.

The genes are TRBV30 and TRBJ1-5; D is ambiguous. The CDR3 totals 15 residues. CDR1 and CDR2 (germline): GTSNPN, SVGIG (reference sequence). Trimming cost V 2 bases and J 6 bases, with 17 bases left between them. CDR3 bases: TGTGCCTGGAGTTTAGGCGAGGCCTCTGGTCAGCCCCAGCATTTT. As protein: CAWSLGEASGQPQHF.

This clone occurred once. The junction departs from germline at one end; a sequencing error may be responsible. V usage is TRBV7-7 and J usage is TRBJ2-1, with D perhaps given as TRBD1 or TRBD2 (6 bases each). The germline V gene encodes CDR1 SSHAT and CDR2 FNYEAQ (reference sequence). This CDR3 comprises 16 residues. The CDR3 coding sequence is TGTGCTAGCAGCTTAGGGGGGATCGACTCCTACAATGAGCAGTTCTTC. It encodes CASSLGGIDSYNEQFF. The complete variable domain, with remaining parts taken from reference TRBV7-7 and TRBJ2-1, reads GAGVSQSPRYKVTKRGQDVTLRCDPISSHATLYWYQQALGQGPEFLTYFNYEAQPDKSGLPSDRFSAERPEGSISTLTIQRTEQRDSAMYRCASSLGGIDSYNEQFFGPGTRLTVL.

This chain joins TRBV7-9 and TRBJ2-1; 8 bases agree with TRBD2. CDR1 SEHNR and CDR2 FQNEAQ come from the germline V gene (reference sequence). The length of the CDR3 is 13 residues. The V and J ends lost 10 bases and 5 bases, in that order; junction bases with no gene match: 7. In nucleotides, the CDR3 is TGTGCCACCCCGGGACTAGTGCACAATGAGCAGTTCTTC. It specifies CATPGLVHNEQFF.

This clone was seen only a few times. The chain links TRBV6-1 to TRBJ2-6; the D is unclear. Trimming left V 7 bases short and J 0 bases short, with 7 bases between. Germline V gives CDR1 MNHNS, CDR2 SASEGT. The CDR3 loop spans 14 amino acids. CDR3 amino acids: CASTPYSGANVLTF. CDR3 sequence (DNA): TGTGCCAGCACCCCTTACTCTGGGGCCAACGTCCTGACTTTC.

V and J are TRBV5-6 and TRBJ2-7; possibly TRBD1 for D (7 bases). Germline assignment: CDR1 SGHDT and CDR2 YYEEEE. Trimming removed 4 bases at V and 6 bases at J, with 17 bases between. The CDR3 has 14 residues. CDR3 DNA sequence: TGTGCCAGCAGCCTGCGGGACAGCAATTCCGAGCAGTACTTC. Its protein is CASSLRDSNSEQYF. Based on the CDR3 plus reference TRBV5-6 and TRBJ2-7, the full variable domain is DAGVTQSPTHLIKTRGQQVTLRCSPKSGHDTVSWYQQALGQGPQFIFQYYEEEERQRGNFPDRFSGHQFPNYSSELNVNALLLGDSALYLCASSLRDSNSEQYFGPGTRLTVT.

The chain has TRBV7-3 and TRBJ2-3, with D uncertain. The length of the CDR3 is 13 residues. In germline, CDR1 is SGHTA, CDR2 FQGTGA. Deletions cut 3 bases from V and 4 bases from J, with 8 bases between. The DNA of the CDR3 is TGTGCCAGCAGCTTGGAAGCTCCAGATACGCAGTATTTT. Its protein is CASSLEAPDTQYF.

The chain couples TRBV19 to TRBJ2-3; maybe TRBD2 (7 bases). The V end lost 9 bases, the J end lost 0 bases, and 19 bases lay between the germline ends. The CDR3 consists of 16 residues. CDR1 LNHDA and CDR2 SQIVND come from the germline V gene (reference sequence). CDR3 nucleotide sequence: TGTGCCAGCACTAAGGGGGGTAGCGGGAGCACAGATACGCAGTATTTT. Translation gives CASTKGGSGSTDTQYF.

The rearrangement joins TRBV9 to TRBJ2-1; tentative D call: TRBD2 (6 bases). Germline V gene sequence: CDR1 SGDLS, CDR2 YYNGEE. V was trimmed by 7 bases and J by 5 bases, leaving 16 bases between them. CDR3 length: 14 residues. Here the CDR3 reads CASDDGSGNNEQFF. In DNA form, the CDR3 reads TGTGCCAGCGACGACGGGAGTGGGAACAATGAGCAGTTCTTC.

J is TRBJ2-6 and V is TRBV29-1; D is tentatively TRBD1 or TRBD2 (6 bases each). The V end was cut by 6 bases, the J end by 4 bases, with 13 bases between. This CDR3 is built from 14 residues. CDR1 SQVTM and CDR2 ANQGSEA come from the germline V gene. Written as DNA, the CDR3 is TGCAGCGTGGGGGGCAGGGCGGGGGCCAACGTCCTGACTTTC. Translating it yields CSVGGRAGANVLTF. Filled out from reference TRBV29-1 and TRBJ2-6, the complete variable domain reads SAVISQKPSRDICQRGTSLTIQCQVDSQVTMMFWYRQQPGQSLTLIATANQGSEATYESGFVIDKFPISRPNLTFSTLTVSNMSPEDSSIYLCSVGGRAGANVLTFGAGSRLTVL.

The CDR3 loop reads CASSQGVGAGETQYF. The CDR3 DNA reads as TGCGCCAGCAGCCAGGGGGTCGGGGCGGGTGAGACCCAGTACTTC. The chain combines TRBV4-3 with TRBJ2-5; D is possibly TRBD1 or TRBD2 (5 bases each). The CDR3 spans 15 residues. Germline CDR1 reads LGHNA; CDR2 reads YSLEER. The V end lost 3 bases, the J end lost 5 bases, and 16 bases lay between the germline ends.

This clone was counted a single time. The chain has TRBV4-1 and TRBJ2-7, with D unresolved. Trimming cost V 0 bases and J 0 bases, with 9 bases left between them. CDR3 length equals 15 residues. CDR1 and CDR2 (germline): MGHRA, YSYEKL. CDR3 protein: CASSQERANSYEQYF. CDR3 in DNA: TGCGCCAGCAGCCAAGAAAGGGCTAACTCCTACGAGCAGTACTTC.

The chain links TRBV6-5 to TRBJ2-2; the D gene is possibly TRBD1 (5 bases). CDR3 length equals 15 residues. The V gene lost 4 bases and the J gene lost 1 base, with 10 bases spanning the gap. The germline V gene has CDR1 MNHEY and CDR2 SVGAGI. CDR3 DNA: TGTGCCAGCAGTTCTGGGGCAGGGAACACCGGGGAGCTGTTTTTT. This gives the protein CASSSGAGNTGELFF.

This sequence joins TRBV29-1 and TRBJ2-1, with 8 bases matching TRBD1. The germline gives CDR1 SQVTM, CDR2 ANQGSEA. After removal of 8 bases from V and 7 bases from J, the junction contained 4 bases not matched to a gene. The CDR3 is made up of 11 amino acids. The DNA of the CDR3 is TGCAGCTCCTACAGGGGGAATGAGCAGTTCTTC. Translation: CSSYRGNEQFF.

This chain uses TRBV19 with TRBJ1-1; TRBD1 is a possible D gene (6 bases). Per germline, CDR1 LNHDA and CDR2 SQIVND (reference sequence). V was trimmed by 5 bases and J by 2 bases, leaving 12 bases between them. The CDR3 loop spans 14 amino acids. In nucleotides, the CDR3 is TGTGCCAGTAGTCTCGCGGGGACAAACACTGAAGCTTTCTTT. Translation gives CASSLAGTNTEAFF.

The chain combines TRBV7-9 with TRBJ2-7; weak D call: TRBD2 (6 bases). Germline V lookup: CDR1 SEHNR, CDR2 FQNEAQ (reference sequence). The CDR3 length is 14 residues. Deletions cut 1 base from V and 4 bases from J, with 11 bases between. CDR3 DNA: TGTGCCAGCAGCTTAGTGGGAGGCATGTACGAGCAGTACTTC. Residues: CASSLVGGMYEQYF.

This clone was recorded a few times. Written as DNA, the CDR3 is TGTGCCAGCAGCCTACAATGGGGGTCTTATGGCTACACCTTC. Translated, it gives CASSLQWGSYGYTF. The chain couples TRBV6-5 to TRBJ1-2, with a tentative D call TRBD1 (5 bases). The V end was cut by 6 bases, the J end by 5 bases, with 16 bases between. The CDR3 loop spans 14 amino acids. Per the germline V gene, CDR1 is MNHEY and CDR2 is SVGAGI.

This clone has a single count. The chain employs TRBV2 and TRBJ1-5; D gene uncertain. Germline CDR1 SNHLY, CDR2 FYNNEI. Trimming took off 3 bases at V and 5 bases at J, with 11 bases between the two ends. CDR3 length: 14 residues. DNA of the CDR3: TGTGCCAGCAGTGAGCCAGGACCGTATCAGCCCCAGCATTTT. It is translated as CASSEPGPYQPQHF.

V is TRBV5-4 and J is TRBJ2-1; D not resolved. This CDR3 region has 14 residues. The V gene lost 4 bases and the J gene lost 0 bases, with 8 bases spanning the gap. Germline V gives CDR1 SGHNT, CDR2 YYREEE (reference sequence). Written as DNA, the CDR3 is TGTGCCAGCAGCGTCCTAAGCTCCTACAATGAGCAGTTCTTC. Encoded protein: CASSVLSSYNEQFF.

The chain is built from TRBV11-2 and TRBJ2-1, with 7 bases identical to TRBD2. CDR3 length: 14 residues. J gave up 7 bases and V 2 bases, and 5 bases lay outside the gene matches. CDR1 is SGHAT, CDR2 FQNNGV, per germline. The CDR3 DNA is TGTGCCAGCAGCTTAATTCGGCGGGGGAATGAGCAGTTCTTC. Amino acids: CASSLIRRGNEQFF. The variable domain in full, completed from reference TRBV11-2 and TRBJ2-1, reads EAGVAQSPRYKIIEKRQSVAFWCNPISGHATLYWYQQILGQGPKLLIQFQNNGVVDDSQLPKDRFSAERLKGVDSTLKIQPAKLEDSAVYLCASSLIRRGNEQFFGPGTRLTVL.

The rearrangement joins TRBV2 to TRBJ2-2; either TRBD1 or TRBD2 may supply D (6 bases each). V lost 10 bases and J lost 1, with 16 bases in between. This CDR3 has 15 residues. The germline V gene has CDR1 SNHLY and CDR2 FYNNEI. CDR3 DNA: TGTGCCACCCTACCTCGGGGGCTGAACACCGGGGAGCTGTTTTTT. It yields the protein CATLPRGLNTGELFF.

This clone showed up just a few times. The chain carries TRBV2 and TRBJ2-7; D may be TRBD2 (5 bases). CDR1 is SNHLY and CDR2 is FYNNEI in the germline V gene. V was clipped by 8 bases and J by 6 bases, with 14 bases between them. This CDR3 comprises 12 residues. The CDR3 nucleotides read TGTGCCAGCGGCGGAGGCGATGGCGAGCAGTACTTC. Protein sequence: CASGGGDGEQYF. Together with reference TRBV2 and TRBJ2-7, the CDR3 gives the full variable domain: EPEVTQTPSHQVTQMGQEVILRCVPISNHLYFYWYRQILGQKVEFLVSFYNNEISEKSEIFDDQFSVERPDGSNFTLKIRSTKLEDSAMYFCASGGGDGEQYFGPGTRLTVT.

This clone turned up a few times. The V gene is TRBV7-9, the J gene TRBJ1-2, with a possible D match to TRBD1 (6 bases). Trimming pared 1 base from V and 6 bases from J, leaving 18 bases between. The CDR3 extends over 16 amino acids. Germline V lookup: CDR1 SEHNR, CDR2 FQNEAQ (reference sequence). DNA of the CDR3: TGTGCCAGCAGCTTAGGCAGGGGCCCTACTGGCGATGGCTACACCTTC. Protein product: CASSLGRGPTGDGYTF.

The chain combines TRBV20-1 with TRBJ2-1, with 9 nucleotides matching TRBD1. The CDR3 has 11 amino acids. The V gene end was trimmed by 7 bases and the J gene end by 5 bases; junction bases not matched to a gene: 0. Germline CDR1 reads DFQATT; CDR2 reads SNEGSKA (reference sequence). The CDR3 protein is CSGQGDNEQFF. The CDR3, as DNA: TGCAGTGGACAGGGGGACAATGAGCAGTTCTTC.

This chain uses TRBV7-9 with TRBJ2-1; D uncertain. This CDR3 spans 13 amino acids. Germline V gives CDR1 SEHNR, CDR2 FQNEAQ (reference sequence). V was shortened by 3 bases and J by 6 bases, with 9 bases between the two germline ends. The CDR3 loop is CASSFILSNEQFF. CDR3 DNA sequence: TGTGCCAGCAGCTTTATTCTTTCCAATGAGCAGTTCTTC.

The chain uses TRBV19 and TRBJ2-1; D is possibly TRBD1 or TRBD2 (5 bases each). CDR1 is LNHDA, CDR2 SQIVND, per germline (reference sequence). The CDR3 has 15 residues. V was trimmed by 5 bases and J by 4 bases, leaving 15 bases between them. For the CDR3, the DNA is TGTGCCAGTAGTCCCCCCTCGGGGCCATACAATGAGCAGTTCTTC. This gives the protein CASSPPSGPYNEQFF.

This clone has more than one count but fewer than ten. The J gene is TRBJ2-7, the V gene TRBV7-9; TRBD1 aligns across 7 bases. The J segment lost 2 bases and the V segment lost 3 bases, leaving 1 base of the junction unmatched. Germline CDR1 SEHNR, CDR2 FQNEAQ (reference sequence). The CDR3 loop spans 13 amino acids. Written as DNA, the CDR3 is TGTGCCAGCAGCTTGGGACAGCCCTACGAGCAGTACTTC. Its protein is CASSLGQPYEQYF.

This rearrangement joins TRBV27 to TRBJ1-5; no reliable D call. Germline V CDR1 and CDR2: MNHEY, SMNVEV (reference sequence). This CDR3 comprises 15 residues. V dropped 2 bases and J dropped 3 bases, with 11 bases sitting between them. CDR3 sequence reads: CASSLDSELNQPQHF. CDR3 DNA: TGTGCCAGCAGTTTAGACTCCGAACTCAATCAGCCCCAGCATTTT.